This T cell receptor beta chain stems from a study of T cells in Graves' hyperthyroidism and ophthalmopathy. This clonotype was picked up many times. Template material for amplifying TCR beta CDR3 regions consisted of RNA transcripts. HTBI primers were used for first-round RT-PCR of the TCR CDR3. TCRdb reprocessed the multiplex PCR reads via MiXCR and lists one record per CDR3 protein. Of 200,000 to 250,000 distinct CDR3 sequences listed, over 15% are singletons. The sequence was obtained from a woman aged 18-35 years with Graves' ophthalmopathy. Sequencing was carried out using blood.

CDR3 in amino acids: CASSLGLGGNTEAFF. CDR3 coding DNA: TGTGCCAGCAGCTTAGGCCTCGGGGGTAACACTGAAGCTTTCTTT. The gene calls are TRBV13 and TRBJ1-1; perhaps TRBD1 as D (5 bases). Between the trimmed V and J ends, which lost 0 bases and 2 bases, there was a span of 10 bases. The CDR3 covers 15 residues. CDR1 is PRHDT, CDR2 FYEKMQ, per germline (reference sequence).